Sequencing of this T cell receptor beta chain was carried out in a study of blood T cell repertoires in COVID-19. Study-level background: PBMCs, B-cell-depleted T cells, or T cells provided the cDNA or gDNA that made up the material.

CDR3 length: 14 amino acids. The germline gives CDR1 SGHTA, CDR2 FQGNSA. Trimming cost V 2 bases and J 2 bases, with 9 bases left between them. As processed by the authors: Reference gene primer amplification gave nucleated cell count estimates. The method was immunoSEQ multiplex PCR; TCRdb's version includes in-frame clones alone and lacks a portion of them. That table furnishes V, J and clone size, whereas the DNA furnished D and trimming. Of 90,000 to 130,000 clones listed, 80% to 85% are singletons. The rearrangement uses TRBV7-2 and TRBJ1-2; TRBD1 might be the D (6 bases). The sequenced sample was peripheral blood. The origin of this receptor is a woman in her seventies with acute or convalescent COVID-19. The CDR3 region has the DNA TGTGCCAGCAGCTTAAGGGGGGGCAACTATGGCTACACCTTC. Residues: CASSLRGGNYGYTF.